This is a list of T cell receptor beta chains from one sample in a study of ipilimumab plus nivolumab after autologous stem cell transplantation. Some clones are missing from TCRdb's copy, which holds only in-frame ones; the method was immunoSEQ multiplex PCR. The table shows fewer than 95,000 clones, with 65% to 85% occurring only once. The sample was PBMCs, taken in a trial of ipilimumab plus nivolumab as post-transplant consolidation. The receptor source for this set is a male donor with diffuse large B-cell lymphoma. The CDR3 runs from the conserved cysteine through the conserved F or W. Fields, in order: V gene, D gene, clone size, CDR3 protein. A D gene is named only where the DNA matches it firmly. The listing skips clone size in some rows; elsewhere it reads once, few, many or a size class.

>TRBV30|NA|NA
CAWSKRGTGNEKLFF
>TRBV18|NA|NA
CASSPAGNTEAFF
>TRBV16|NA|NA
CASSQQVRGPGELFF
>TRBV14|NA|NA
CASSQRTARNTEAFF
>TRBV14|TRBD1|NA
CASSLDRGAETQYF
>TRBV5-5|NA|NA
CASSLGPGQPQHF
>TRBV10-2|TRBD1|NA
CASSEWDRLNTEAFF
>TRBV7-2|NA|NA
CASSLLGQGSGTEAFF
>TRBV14|TRBD2|NA
CASSPLAGGGETQYF
>TRBV7-2|TRBD1|NA
CASSFIYRGRGSTEAFF
>TRBV5-1|TRBD1|NA
CASSSGQAYNQPQHF
>TRBV2|NA|NA
CASSGESAGELFF
>TRBV6-5|TRBD1|NA
CASSRTGWGQETQYF
>TRBV7-2|NA|NA
CASSTRGRGYGYTF
>TRBV14|NA|few
CASSQKAAFRNSPLHF
>TRBV6-1|TRBD1|NA
CASSAGQQMVPDTQYF
>TRBV27|TRBD1|NA
CASSLSLDRGTPYEQYF
>TRBV5-8|TRBD1|NA
CATSNRGSSTDTQYF
>TRBV10-1|NA|few
CASSENVGQEQYF
>TRBV6-5|NA|NA
CASRRTPEAYEQYF
>TRBV10-3|NA|NA
CAISGSTGANTEAFF
>TRBV4-1|TRBD1|NA
CASSRRQGDTGELFF
>TRBV7-8|TRBD1|NA
CASSPRQGMSGEGYTF
>TRBV11-2|NA|NA
CASSPDSYEQYF
>TRBV19|NA|NA
CASRPQGSNEKLFF
>TRBV5-1|TRBD1|once
CASSLARTGVYTF
>TRBV19|NA|NA
CASNPRRGNTEAFF